This section outlines one TCR beta chain sequence together with its context. This specimen comes from a study of immune cell composition in non-small cell lung cancer. The CDR3 covers 15 residues. Germline CDR1 is SGDLS and CDR2 is YYNGEE. V lost 0 bases and J 2 bases, leaving 11 bases between the germline ends. TCRdb keeps only in-frame clones here, not all; method: immunoSEQ multiplex PCR. The sample shows approximately 1,300 clones, over 60% of them seen only once. The specimen sequenced was lung tumor tissue. The origin of this receptor is a human donor with non-small cell lung cancer. V and J are TRBV9 and TRBJ2-5; a weak D match, TRBD2 (6 bases). The CDR3 bases are TGTGCCAGCAGCGTAGGACTAGATCCTCAAGAGACCCAGTACTTC. Its translation: CASSVGLDPQETQYF.